This passage covers 23 T cell receptor beta chains from one sample sequenced in a study of T cells expressing NK-cell markers. TCRdb reprocessed the 5' RACE reads and reports one entry per CDR3 protein, with no DNA. The table lists 350,000 to 450,000 distinct CDR3 sequences. The sample taken for sequencing was blood T cells: a sorted CD56 or NKG2C T cell subset, CD4+ or CD8+ T cells, or bulk PBMC T cells (not recorded which). These TCRs come from a man between 18 and 69 years old in good health.

CDR3: CSARGQGGEKLFF. The chain is built from TRBV20-1 and TRBJ1-4. Looked up from germline, CDR1 is DFQATT and CDR2 is SNEGSKA (reference sequence). This CDR3 has 13 residues.

The rearrangement joins TRBV5-1 to TRBJ1-3. The CDR3 is 15 residues long. CDR1 is SGHRS, CDR2 YFSETQ, per germline. CDR3 loop: CASSPQLVSGNTIYF.

This rearrangement joins TRBV20-1 to TRBJ1-1. Germline CDR1 reads DFQATT; CDR2 reads SNEGSKA (reference sequence). The CDR3 is 13 amino acids. The CDR3 spells CSASPVTDAEAFF.

V usage is TRBV10-3 and J usage is TRBJ2-4. The germline V gene encodes CDR1 ENHRY and CDR2 SYGVKD. The CDR3 runs to 13 residues. The CDR3 sequence: CAIADGAKNIQYF.

The chain joins TRBV15 to TRBJ1-5; the TCRdb D gene call, TRBD1, has no DNA to confirm it. CDR1 LNHNV and CDR2 YYDKDF come from the germline V gene (reference sequence). This CDR3 contains 15 residues. CDR3: CATSPGQYSNQPQHF.

The V gene is TRBV28, the J gene TRBJ2-1; the D call of TRBD1 rests on TCRdb alone, since no DNA is present to check it. This CDR3 has 15 amino acids. Germline V CDR1 and CDR2: MDHEN, SYDVKM. CDR3 in amino acids: CASSQLFRGAREQFF.

CDR3 in amino acids: CASSPGTLNYEQYF. The chain recombines TRBV5-1 with TRBJ2-7; the TCRdb call, TRBD1, lacks DNA for checking. CDR1 is SGHRS, CDR2 YFSETQ, per germline. The length of the CDR3 is 14 residues.

This rearrangement joins TRBV2 to TRBJ2-4; TCRdb picks TRBD2, but there is no DNA to check that call. CDR1 and CDR2 from the germline V gene are SNHLY and FYNNEI. This CDR3 contains 15 residues. The CDR3 loop reads CATLQEGLAKNIQYF.

The CDR3 loop is CASSDTPRGDRDYEQYF. The chain couples TRBV2 to TRBJ2-7; TCRdb selects TRBD1, and the lack of DNA leaves this call unchecked. The CDR3 is 17 amino acids. Germline CDR1 SNHLY, CDR2 FYNNEI.

V is TRBV6-1 and J is TRBJ2-1; TCRdb indicates TRBD1, and absent DNA this call remains unverified. The CDR3 has 16 amino acids. The V gene's germline CDR1 is MNHNS and CDR2 SASEGT. CDR3 loop: CASSLNSWTGSNEQFF.

The rearrangement uses TRBV12-3 or TRBV12-4 and TRBJ2-1. The CDR3 extends over 14 amino acids. The CDR3 region is CASSLRHSYNEQFF.

The CDR3: CASSSDRGSSYEQYF. The chain recombines TRBV12-3 or TRBV12-4 with TRBJ2-7; checking the TCRdb D call of TRBD1 is not possible without DNA. The CDR3 is 15 residues long.

The chain joins TRBV20-1 to TRBJ2-1; with no DNA, the TCRdb D assignment of TRBD1 cannot be verified. The CDR3 length is 15 residues. CDR1 is DFQATT, CDR2 SNEGSKA, per germline (reference sequence). The CDR3 sequence: CSARAWDSYYNEQFF.

J is TRBJ2-1 and V is TRBV6-1. The germline V gene has CDR1 MNHNS and CDR2 SASEGT. This CDR3 has 15 amino acids. The CDR3: CASRSTQGRDNEQFF.

The chain employs TRBV7-2 and TRBJ1-5. The length of the CDR3 is 14 residues. Germline values: CDR1 SGHTA, CDR2 FQGNSA. The CDR3 region is CASSPFIGNQPQHF.

The rearrangement uses TRBV25-1 and TRBJ1-3; checking the TCRdb D call of TRBD1 is not possible without DNA. The CDR3 extends over 15 amino acids. CDR1 is MGHDK and CDR2 is SYGVNS in the germline V gene. This CDR3 reads CASARTGDGGNTIYF.

V is TRBV25-1 and J is TRBJ2-7. Germline CDR1 is MGHDK and CDR2 is SYGVNS. This CDR3 has 11 residues. CDR3 sequence reads: CASSVSNEQYF.

The chain joins TRBV7-2 to TRBJ1-5; TCRdb designates TRBD1, a call that cannot be tested without DNA. Germline V gene data show CDR1 as SGHTA and CDR2 as FQGNSA. This CDR3 has 14 residues. The CDR3 here is CASSSSRVYQPQHF.

The chain uses TRBV29-1 and TRBJ2-1; checking the TCRdb D call of TRBD1 is not possible without DNA. Germline V gene sequence: CDR1 SQVTM, CDR2 ANQGSEA. The CDR3 covers 15 residues. The chain's CDR3 is CSGGLGVRRSNEQFF.

This rearrangement joins TRBV10-3 to TRBJ1-2; with no DNA, the TCRdb D assignment of TRBD1 cannot be verified. The CDR3 length is 13 residues. CDR1 and CDR2 from the germline V gene are ENHRY and SYGVKD. The CDR3 region is CAISESQVTLLTF.

This rearrangement joins TRBV4-2 to TRBJ2-3; TCRdb designates TRBD2, a call that cannot be tested without DNA. CDR3 length equals 14 residues. CDR1 and CDR2 from the germline V gene are LGHNA and YNFKEQ. This chain's CDR3 is CASSQSLAGDTQYF.

This chain links TRBV2 with TRBJ1-1; TCRdb indicates TRBD1, and absent DNA this call remains unverified. CDR3 length: 14 amino acids. Germline V gene data show CDR1 as SNHLY and CDR2 as FYNNEI. The CDR3 here is CASFTPQWNTEAFF.

The chain joins TRBV6-2 or TRBV6-3 to TRBJ2-1; TCRdb designates TRBD1, a call that cannot be tested without DNA. This CDR3 has 16 amino acids. Germline V gene data show CDR1 as MNHEY and CDR2 as SVGEGT. CDR3: CASSYYGTGSYNEQFF.